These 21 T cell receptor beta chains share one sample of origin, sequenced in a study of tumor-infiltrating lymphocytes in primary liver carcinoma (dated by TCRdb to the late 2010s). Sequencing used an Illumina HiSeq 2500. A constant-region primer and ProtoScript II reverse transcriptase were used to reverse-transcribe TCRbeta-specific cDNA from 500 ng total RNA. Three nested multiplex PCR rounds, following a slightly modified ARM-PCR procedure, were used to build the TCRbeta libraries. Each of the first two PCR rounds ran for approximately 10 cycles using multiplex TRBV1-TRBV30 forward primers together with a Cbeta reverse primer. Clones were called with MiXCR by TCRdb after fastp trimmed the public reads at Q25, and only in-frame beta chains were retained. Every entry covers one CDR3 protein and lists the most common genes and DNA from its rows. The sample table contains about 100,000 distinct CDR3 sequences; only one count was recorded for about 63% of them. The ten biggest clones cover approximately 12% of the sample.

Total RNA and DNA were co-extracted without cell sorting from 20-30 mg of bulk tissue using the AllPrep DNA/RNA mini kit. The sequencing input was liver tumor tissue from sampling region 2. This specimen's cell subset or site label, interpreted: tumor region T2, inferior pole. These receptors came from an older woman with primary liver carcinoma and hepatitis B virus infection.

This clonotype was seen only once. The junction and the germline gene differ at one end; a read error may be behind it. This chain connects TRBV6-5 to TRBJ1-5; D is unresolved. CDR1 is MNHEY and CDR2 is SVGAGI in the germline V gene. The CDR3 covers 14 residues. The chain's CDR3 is CASSSRGGNHPQHF. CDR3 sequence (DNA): TGTGCCAGCAGTTCCCGGGGAGGCAATCATCCCCAGCATTTC.

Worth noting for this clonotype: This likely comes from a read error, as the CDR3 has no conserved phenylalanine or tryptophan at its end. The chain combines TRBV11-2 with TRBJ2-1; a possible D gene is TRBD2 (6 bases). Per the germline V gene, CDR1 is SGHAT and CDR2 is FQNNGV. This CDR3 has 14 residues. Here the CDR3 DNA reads TGTGTCAGCAGACAGATTCGGAGGGGAACTGAGCAGTTCTCC. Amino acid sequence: CVSRQIRRGTEQFS.

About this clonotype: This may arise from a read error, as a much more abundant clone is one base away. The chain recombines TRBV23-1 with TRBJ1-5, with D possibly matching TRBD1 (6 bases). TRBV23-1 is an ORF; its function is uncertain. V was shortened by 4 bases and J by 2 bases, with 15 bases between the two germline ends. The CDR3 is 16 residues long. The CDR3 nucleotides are TGCGCCAGCAGTCCATACTACAGGGAGGGCAATCAGCCCCAGCATTTT. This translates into CASSPYYREGNQPQHF.

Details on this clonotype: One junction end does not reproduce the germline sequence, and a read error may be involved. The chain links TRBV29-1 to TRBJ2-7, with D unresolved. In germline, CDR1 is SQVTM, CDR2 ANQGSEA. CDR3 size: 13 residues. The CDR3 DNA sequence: TGCAGCCTTGAAACTGGTAGCTCCTACGAGCAGTACTTT. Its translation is CSLETGSSYEQYF.

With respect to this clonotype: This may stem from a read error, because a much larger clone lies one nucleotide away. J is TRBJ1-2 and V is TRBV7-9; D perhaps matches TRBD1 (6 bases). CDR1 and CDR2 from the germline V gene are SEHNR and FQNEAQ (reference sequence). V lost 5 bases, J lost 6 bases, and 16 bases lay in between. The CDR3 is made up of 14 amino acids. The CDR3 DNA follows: TGTGCCAGCAGCGTCCGGGACAAGGGGAATGGCTACACCTTC. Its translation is CASSVRDKGNGYTF.

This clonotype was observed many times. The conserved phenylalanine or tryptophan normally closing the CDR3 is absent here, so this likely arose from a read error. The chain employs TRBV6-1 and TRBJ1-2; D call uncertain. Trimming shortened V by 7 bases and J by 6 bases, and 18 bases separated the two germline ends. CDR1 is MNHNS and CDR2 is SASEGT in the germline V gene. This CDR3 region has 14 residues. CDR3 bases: TGTGCCAGCACCCGGGAAAGGCCGACAAATGGCTACACCCTC. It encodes CASTRERPTNGYTL.

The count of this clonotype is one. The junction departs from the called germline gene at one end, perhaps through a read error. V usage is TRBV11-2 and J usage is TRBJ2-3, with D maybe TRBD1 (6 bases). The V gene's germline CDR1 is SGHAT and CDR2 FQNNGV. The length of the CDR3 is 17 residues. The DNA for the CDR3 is TGTGCCAGCAGCTTAGGGGGACAAACGTACACGTCAGATACGCAATTTTTT. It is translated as CASSLGGQTYTSDTQFF.

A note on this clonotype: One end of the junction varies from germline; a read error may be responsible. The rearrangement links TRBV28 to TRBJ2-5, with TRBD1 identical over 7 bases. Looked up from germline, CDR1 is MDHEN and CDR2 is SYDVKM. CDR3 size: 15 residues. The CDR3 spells CASRPETGWQETLYF. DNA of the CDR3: TGTGCCAGCAGACCCGAGACAGGGTGGCAAGAGACCCTGTACTTC.

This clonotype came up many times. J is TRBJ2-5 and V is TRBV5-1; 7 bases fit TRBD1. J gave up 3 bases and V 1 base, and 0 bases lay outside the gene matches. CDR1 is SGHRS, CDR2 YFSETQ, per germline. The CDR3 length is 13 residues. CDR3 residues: CASSLQGEETQYF. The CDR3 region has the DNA TGCGCCAGCAGCTTGCAGGGGGAAGAGACCCAGTACTTC.

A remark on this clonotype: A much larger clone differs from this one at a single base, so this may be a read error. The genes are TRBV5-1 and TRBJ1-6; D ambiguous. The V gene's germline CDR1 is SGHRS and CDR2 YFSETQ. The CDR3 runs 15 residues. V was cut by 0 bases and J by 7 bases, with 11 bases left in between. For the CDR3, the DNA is TGCGCCAGCAGCTTGGGCATCTACCGGAATTCACCCCTCCACTTT. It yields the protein CASSLGIYRNSPLHF.

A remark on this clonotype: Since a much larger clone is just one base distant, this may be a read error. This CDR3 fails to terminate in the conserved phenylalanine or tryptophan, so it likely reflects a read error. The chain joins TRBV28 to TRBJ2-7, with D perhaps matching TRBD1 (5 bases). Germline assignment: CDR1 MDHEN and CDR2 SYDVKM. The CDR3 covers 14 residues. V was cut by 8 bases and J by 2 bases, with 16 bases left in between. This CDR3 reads CASGETVPPYEQYI. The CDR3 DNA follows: TGTGCCAGCGGAGAGACAGTACCACCCTACGAGCAGTACATC.

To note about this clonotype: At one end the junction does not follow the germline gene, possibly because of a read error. The CDR3 DNA sequence: TGTGCCACCAGCTTGGATCCCTGGACAAGGGGCGAGCAGTACTTC. This sequence encodes CATSLDPWTRGEQYF. The chain combines TRBV11-2 with TRBJ2-7, with a possible D match to TRBD1 (5 bases). The CDR3 is 15 amino acids. The germline V gene has CDR1 SGHAT and CDR2 FQNNGV.

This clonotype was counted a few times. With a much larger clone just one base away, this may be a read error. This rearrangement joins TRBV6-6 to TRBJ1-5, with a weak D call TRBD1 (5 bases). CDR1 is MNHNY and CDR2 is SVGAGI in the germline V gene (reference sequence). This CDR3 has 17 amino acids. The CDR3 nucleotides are TGTGCCAGCAGTAAAGGGACTCAAAATTATAGCAATCAGCCCCGGCATTTT. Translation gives CASSKGTQNYSNQPRHF.

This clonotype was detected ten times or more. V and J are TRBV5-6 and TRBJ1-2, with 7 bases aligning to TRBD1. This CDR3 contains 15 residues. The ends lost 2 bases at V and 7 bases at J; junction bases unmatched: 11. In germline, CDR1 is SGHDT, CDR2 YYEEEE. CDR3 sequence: CASSFLSPGGGGYTF. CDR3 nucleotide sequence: TGTGCCAGCAGCTTCCTATCCCCAGGGGGAGGTGGCTACACCTTC. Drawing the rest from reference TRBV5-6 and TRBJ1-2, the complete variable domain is DAGVTQSPTHLIKTRGQQVTLRCSPKSGHDTVSWYQQALGQGPQFIFQYYEEEERQRGNFPDRFSGHQFPNYSSELNVNALLLGDSALYLCASSFLSPGGGGYTFGSGTRLTVV.

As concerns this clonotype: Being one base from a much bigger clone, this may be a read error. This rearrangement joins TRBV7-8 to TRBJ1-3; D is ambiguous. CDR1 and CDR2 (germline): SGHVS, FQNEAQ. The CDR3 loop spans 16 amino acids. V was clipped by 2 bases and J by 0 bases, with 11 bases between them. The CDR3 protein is CASSLRHGLSGNTIYF. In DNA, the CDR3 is TGTGCCAGCAGCTTACGACACGGGCTCTCTGGAAACACCATATATTTT.

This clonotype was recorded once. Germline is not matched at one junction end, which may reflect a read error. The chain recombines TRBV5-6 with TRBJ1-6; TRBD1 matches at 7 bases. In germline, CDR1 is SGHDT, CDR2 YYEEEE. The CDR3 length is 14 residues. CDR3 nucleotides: TGTGCCAGTAGCTGGGGGACAGAGGTTTCACACCTCCACTTT. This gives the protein CASSWGTEVSHLHF.

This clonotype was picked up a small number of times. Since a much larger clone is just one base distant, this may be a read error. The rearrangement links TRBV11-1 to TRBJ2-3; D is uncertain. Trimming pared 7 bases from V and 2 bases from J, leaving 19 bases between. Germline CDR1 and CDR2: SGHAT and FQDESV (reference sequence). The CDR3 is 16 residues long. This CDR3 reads CASNSENSRTTDTQYF. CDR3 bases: TGTGCCAGCAACTCGGAGAACTCGCGGACCACAGATACGCAGTATTTT.

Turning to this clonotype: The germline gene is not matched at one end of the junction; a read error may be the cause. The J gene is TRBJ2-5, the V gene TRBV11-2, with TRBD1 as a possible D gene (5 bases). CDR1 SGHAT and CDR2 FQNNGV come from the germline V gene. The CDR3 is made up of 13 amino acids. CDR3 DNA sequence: TGTGCCAGCAGCCCAGACAGTCAAGAGTCCCAGTACTTC. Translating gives CASSPDSQESQYF.

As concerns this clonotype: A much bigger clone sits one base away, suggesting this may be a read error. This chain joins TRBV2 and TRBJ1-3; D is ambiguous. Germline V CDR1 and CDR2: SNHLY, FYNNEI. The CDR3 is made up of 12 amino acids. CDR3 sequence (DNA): TGTGCCGGCAGTCTGGACCTTACTTCCATATATTTT. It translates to CAGSLDLTSIYF.

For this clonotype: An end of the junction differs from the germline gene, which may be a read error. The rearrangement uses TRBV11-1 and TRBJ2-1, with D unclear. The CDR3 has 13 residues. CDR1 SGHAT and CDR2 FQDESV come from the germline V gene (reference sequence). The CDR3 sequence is CDSSFGTDNVQFF. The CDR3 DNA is TGTGACAGCAGCTTCGGCACGGATAACGTGCAGTTCTTC.

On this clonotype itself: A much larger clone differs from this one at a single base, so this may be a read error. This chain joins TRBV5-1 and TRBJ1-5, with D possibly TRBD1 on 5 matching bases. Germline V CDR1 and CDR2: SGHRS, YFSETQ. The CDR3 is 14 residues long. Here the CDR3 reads CVSRPDTGSQPQHF. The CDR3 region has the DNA TGCGTCAGCAGACCGGACACTGGGAGTCAGCCCCAGCATTTT.